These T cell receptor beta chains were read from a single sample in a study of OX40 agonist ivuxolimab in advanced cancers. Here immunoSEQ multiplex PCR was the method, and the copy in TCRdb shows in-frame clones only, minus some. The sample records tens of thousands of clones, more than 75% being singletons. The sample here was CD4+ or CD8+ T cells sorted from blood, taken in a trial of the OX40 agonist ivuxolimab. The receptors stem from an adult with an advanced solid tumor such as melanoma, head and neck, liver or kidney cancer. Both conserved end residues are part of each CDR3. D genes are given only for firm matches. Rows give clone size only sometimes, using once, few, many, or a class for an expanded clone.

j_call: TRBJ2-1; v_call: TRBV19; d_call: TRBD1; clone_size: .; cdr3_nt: TGTGCCAGTAGTATTCTAGGGAGACAGGGGGCCTACAATGAGCAGTTCTTC; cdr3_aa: CASSILGRQGAYNEQFF
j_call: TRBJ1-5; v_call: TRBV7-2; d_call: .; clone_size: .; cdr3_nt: TGTGCCAGCAGCTTAGCGAGGCGGCAGCCCCAGCATTTT; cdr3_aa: CASSLARRQPQHF
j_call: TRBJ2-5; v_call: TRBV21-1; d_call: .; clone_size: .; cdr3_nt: TGTGCCAGCAGCAATGGCGAGACCCACCAAGAGACCCAGTACTTC; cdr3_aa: CASSNGETHQETQYF
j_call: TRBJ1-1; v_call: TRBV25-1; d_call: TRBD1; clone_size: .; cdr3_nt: TGTGCCAGCAGTGAACTGCCCAGAGACAGGGCCACTGAAGCTTTCTTT; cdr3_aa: CASSELPRDRATEAFF
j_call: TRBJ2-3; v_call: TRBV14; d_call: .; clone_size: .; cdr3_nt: TGTGCCAGCAGCCGCCGGGGGACCCTTGTGAACACAGATACGCAGTATTTT; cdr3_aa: CASSRRGTLVNTDTQYF
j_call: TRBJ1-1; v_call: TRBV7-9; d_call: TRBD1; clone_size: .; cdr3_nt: TGTGCCAGCAGCCTTATTGGACAGGGATGGCCTGAAGCTTTCTTT; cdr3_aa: CASSLIGQGWPEAFF
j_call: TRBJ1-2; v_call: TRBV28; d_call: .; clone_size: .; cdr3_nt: TGTGCCAGCAGTCCTACAGGTTTTTACGGCTACACCTTC; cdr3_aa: CASSPTGFYGYTF
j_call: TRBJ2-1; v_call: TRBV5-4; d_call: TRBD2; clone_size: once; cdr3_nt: TGTGCCAGCAGCTCCGGACTAGCCGGGGTCTTC; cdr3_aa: CASSSGLAGVF
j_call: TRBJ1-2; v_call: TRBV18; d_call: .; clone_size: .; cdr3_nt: TGTGCCAGCTCACCACCCTTGCCGTCGGGCAATCCCGGTGGCTACACCTTC; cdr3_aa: CASSPPLPSGNPGGYTF
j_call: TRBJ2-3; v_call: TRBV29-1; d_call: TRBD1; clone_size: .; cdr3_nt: TGCAGCGTTGGGAGGACAGGGGAATCAGATACGCAGTATTTT; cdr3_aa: CSVGRTGESDTQYF
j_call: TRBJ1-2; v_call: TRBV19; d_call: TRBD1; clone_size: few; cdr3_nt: TGTGCCAGTAGTACCACCGGGACAGAGCTCTATGGCTACACCTTC; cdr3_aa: CASSTTGTELYGYTF
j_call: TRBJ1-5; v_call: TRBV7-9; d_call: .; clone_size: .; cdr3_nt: TGTGCCAGCAGCTTAGGGGGTGCGGGCAATCAGCCCCAGCATTTT; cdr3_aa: CASSLGGAGNQPQHF
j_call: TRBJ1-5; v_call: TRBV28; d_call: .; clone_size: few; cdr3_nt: TGTGCCAGCAGTTCAGGAGAATCAGCCCAGCATTTT; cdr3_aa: CASSSGESAQHF
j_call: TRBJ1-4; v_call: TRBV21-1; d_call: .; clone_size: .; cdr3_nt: TGTGCCAGCAGCAAAGTCACAGGGTCGGGTGAAAAACTGTTTTTT; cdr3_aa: CASSKVTGSGEKLFF
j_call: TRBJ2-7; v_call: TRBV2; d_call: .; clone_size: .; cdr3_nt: TGTGCCAGCAATCTAGTGGAGGGGGTCGGGTCCTACGAGCAGTACTTC; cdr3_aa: CASNLVEGVGSYEQYF
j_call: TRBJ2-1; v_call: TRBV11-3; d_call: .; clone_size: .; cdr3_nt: TGTGCCAGCAGCTTAGATCAGGGAGGGACAAGCTCCTACAATGAGCAGTTCTTC; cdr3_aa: CASSLDQGGTSSYNEQFF
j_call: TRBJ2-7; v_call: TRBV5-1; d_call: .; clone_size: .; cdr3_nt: TGCGCCAGCAGCCTAGGGTACGGGGTCTACGAGCAGTACTTC; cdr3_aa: CASSLGYGVYEQYF